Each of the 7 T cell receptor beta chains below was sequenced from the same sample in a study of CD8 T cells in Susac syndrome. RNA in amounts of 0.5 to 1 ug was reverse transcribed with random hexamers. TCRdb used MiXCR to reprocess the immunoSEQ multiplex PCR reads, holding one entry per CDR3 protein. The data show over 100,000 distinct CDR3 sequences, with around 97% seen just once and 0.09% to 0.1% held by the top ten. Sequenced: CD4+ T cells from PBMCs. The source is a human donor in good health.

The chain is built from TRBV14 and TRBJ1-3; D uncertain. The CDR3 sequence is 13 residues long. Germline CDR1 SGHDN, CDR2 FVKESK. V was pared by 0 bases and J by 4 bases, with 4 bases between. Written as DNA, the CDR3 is TGTGCCAGCAGCCAAGATTTGGGAAACACCATATATTTT. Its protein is CASSQDLGNTIYF. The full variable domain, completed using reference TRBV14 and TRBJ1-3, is EAGVTQFPSHSVIEKGQTVTLRCDPISGHDNLYWYRRVMGKEIKFLLHFVKESKQDESGMPNNRFLAERTGGTYSTLKVQPAELEDSGVYFCASSQDLGNTIYFGEGSWLTVV.

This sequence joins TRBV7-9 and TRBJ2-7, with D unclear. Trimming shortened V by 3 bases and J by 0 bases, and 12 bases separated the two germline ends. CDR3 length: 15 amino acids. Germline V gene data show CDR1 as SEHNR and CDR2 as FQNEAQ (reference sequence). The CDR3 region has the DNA TGTGCCAGCAGCTTCGGTATCCGGGTCTCCTACGAGCAGTACTTC. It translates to CASSFGIRVSYEQYF.

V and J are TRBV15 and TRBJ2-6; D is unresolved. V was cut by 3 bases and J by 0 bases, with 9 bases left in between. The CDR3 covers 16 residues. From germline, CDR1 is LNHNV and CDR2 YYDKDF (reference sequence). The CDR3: CATSSLDTSGANVLTF. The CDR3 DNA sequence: TGTGCCACCAGCAGTTTAGACACCTCTGGGGCCAACGTCCTGACTTTC.

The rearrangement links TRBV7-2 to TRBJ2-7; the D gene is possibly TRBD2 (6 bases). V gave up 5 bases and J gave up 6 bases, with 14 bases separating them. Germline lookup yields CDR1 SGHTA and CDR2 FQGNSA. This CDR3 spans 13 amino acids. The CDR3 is CASSPRLVSEQYF. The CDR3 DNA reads TGTGCCAGCAGCCCGCGACTAGTCTCCGAGCAGTACTTC.

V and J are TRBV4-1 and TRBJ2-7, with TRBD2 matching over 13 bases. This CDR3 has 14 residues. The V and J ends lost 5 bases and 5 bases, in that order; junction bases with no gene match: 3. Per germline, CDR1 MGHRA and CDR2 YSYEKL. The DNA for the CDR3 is TGCGCCAGCAGCGATGGACTAGCGGGAGACGAGCAGTACTTC. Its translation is CASSDGLAGDEQYF.

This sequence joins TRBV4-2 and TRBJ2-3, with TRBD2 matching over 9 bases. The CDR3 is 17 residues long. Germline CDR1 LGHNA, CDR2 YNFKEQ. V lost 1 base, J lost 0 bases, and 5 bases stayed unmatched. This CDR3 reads CASSQGSSGVSTDTQYF. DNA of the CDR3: TGTGCCAGCAGCCAAGGATCTAGCGGGGTTAGCACAGATACGCAGTATTTT.

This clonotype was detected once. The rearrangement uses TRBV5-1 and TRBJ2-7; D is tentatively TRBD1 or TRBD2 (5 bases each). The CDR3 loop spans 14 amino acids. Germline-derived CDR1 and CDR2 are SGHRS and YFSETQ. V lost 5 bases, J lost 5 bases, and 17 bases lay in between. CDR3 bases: TGCGCCAGCAGTTCCGGGACGTCGTCCAACGAGCAGTACTTC. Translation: CASSSGTSSNEQYF.